Shown below are 18 T cell receptor beta chains from a single sample sequenced in a study of cytomegalovirus exposure and HLA in healthy donors. Use of 60 Vbeta and 13 Jbeta primers characterized the PCR. Sequencing used immunoSEQ multiplex PCR; TCRdb keeps in-frame clones, though not all of them. The data show about 85,000 clones, under 85% seen once. Sequencing was performed on PBMCs. These TCRs come from a boy between 5 and 17 years old in good health and CMV-seronegative.

V gene TRBV29-1 combines with J gene TRBJ2-7; weak D call: TRBD2 (6 bases). CDR1 is SQVTM, CDR2 ANQGSEA, per germline. This CDR3 comprises 14 residues. V dropped 1 base and J dropped 3 bases, with 13 bases sitting between them. The CDR3: CSVEGGDFGYEQYF. The DNA for the CDR3 is TGCAGCGTTGAAGGGGGGGACTTCGGCTACGAGCAGTACTTC.

This clone was seen just once. The chain joins TRBV30 to TRBJ2-2, with 11 nucleotides matching TRBD2. J was trimmed by 5 bases and V by 1 base; bases with no gene match: 9. The CDR3 is 17 residues long. Germline assignment: CDR1 GTSNPN and CDR2 SVGIG (reference sequence). CDR3 coding DNA: TGTGCCTGGAGTGGAATAAGACTAGCGGGAAAGACCGGGGAGCTGTTTTTT. Protein product: CAWSGIRLAGKTGELFF.

This chain uses TRBV25-1 with TRBJ2-1; D might be TRBD2 (5 bases). CDR1 MGHDK and CDR2 SYGVNS come from the germline V gene. Deletions cut 7 bases from V and 3 bases from J, with 16 bases between. The CDR3 is 15 residues long. CDR3 DNA: TGTGCCAGCAAGCCAAGTCGGACTGTCTACAATGAGCAGTTCTTC. It translates to CASKPSRTVYNEQFF.

The CDR3 DNA follows: TGTGCCAGCAGCCACAGTAGCAATCAGCCCCAGCATTTT. Amino acids: CASSHSSNQPQHF. The J gene is TRBJ1-5, the V gene TRBV14; D not certain. CDR3 length: 13 residues. Trimming removed 3 bases from V and 0 bases from J, with 3 bases in between. Germline V gene lookup returns CDR1 SGHDN and CDR2 FVKESK. Full variable domain (missing parts from reference TRBV14 and TRBJ1-5): EAGVTQFPSHSVIEKGQTVTLRCDPISGHDNLYWYRRVMGKEIKFLLHFVKESKQDESGMPNNRFLAERTGGTYSTLKVQPAELEDSGVYFCASSHSSNQPQHFGDGTRLSIL.

J is TRBJ1-2 and V is TRBV6-1; unclear D gene. CDR1 MNHNS and CDR2 SASEGT come from the germline V gene. V gave up 4 bases and J gave up 8 bases, with 17 bases separating them. The CDR3 loop spans 14 amino acids. CDR3 sequence: CASSVTWRPFGYTF. The DNA of the CDR3 is TGTGCCAGCAGTGTCACTTGGAGGCCCTTCGGCTACACCTTC.

The V and J genes are TRBV15 and TRBJ2-7; a possible D gene is TRBD1 (6 bases). Trimming shortened V by 5 bases and J by 0 bases, and 14 bases separated the two germline ends. Germline V CDR1 and CDR2: LNHNV, YYDKDF (reference sequence). The CDR3 consists of 15 residues. For the CDR3, the DNA is TGTGCCACCAGCGGATCCCGGACAGTCTCCTACGAGCAGTACTTC. Its protein product is CATSGSRTVSYEQYF.

The chain carries TRBV10-3 and TRBJ1-6; D ambiguous. V was cut by 0 bases and J by 3 bases, with 15 bases left in between. CDR1 and CDR2 (germline): ENHRY, SYGVKD. This CDR3 comprises 18 residues. The CDR3 bases are TGTGCCATCAGTGAGTCGGTTCAGACAATTTACTATAATTCACCCCTCCACTTT. Protein product: CAISESVQTIYYNSPLHF.

The chain employs TRBV4-3 and TRBJ2-1; the D gene is possibly TRBD2 (5 bases). The CDR3 covers 18 residues. The ends were cut back, 3 bases at V and 1 base at J, with 19 bases in the middle. Per the germline V gene, CDR1 is LGHNA and CDR2 is YSLEER. The CDR3 region has the DNA TGCGCCAGCAGCCAGCTTACCGGTCCGGGGAATTCCTACAATGAGCAGTTCTTC. It translates to CASSQLTGPGNSYNEQFF.

The chain recombines TRBV7-8 with TRBJ1-2; 7 bases are a match to TRBD1. In germline, CDR1 is SGHVS, CDR2 FQNEAQ. Unmatched junction bases numbered 6, after V lost 2 bases and J lost 6 bases. The CDR3 contains 14 residues. Here the CDR3 reads CASSLKTGSHGYTF. CDR3 in DNA: TGTGCCAGCAGCTTAAAGACAGGGTCCCATGGCTACACCTTC.

The rearrangement joins TRBV28 to TRBJ1-5; D is perhaps TRBD1 (6 bases). Trimming took 3 bases from V and 6 from J, leaving 12 bases between them. Per germline, CDR1 MDHEN and CDR2 SYDVKM. The CDR3 length is 14 residues. The CDR3 nucleotides read TGTGCCAGCAGTTTTTCGTCAGGGGTTCAGCCCCAGCATTTT. This gives the protein CASSFSSGVQPQHF. Based on the CDR3 plus reference TRBV28 and TRBJ1-5, the full variable domain is DVKVTQSSRYLVKRTGEKVFLECVQDMDHENMFWYRQDPGLGLRLIYFSYDVKMKEKGDIPEGYSVSREKKERFSLILESASTNQTSMYLCASSFSSGVQPQHFGDGTRLSIL.

V usage is TRBV5-6 and J usage is TRBJ2-7; D might be TRBD1 (5 bases). The V gene's germline CDR1 is SGHDT and CDR2 YYEEEE. CDR3 length: 16 residues. Trimming left V 0 bases short and J 3 bases short, with 16 bases between. CDR3 bases: TGTGCCAGCAGCTTGGCCCCCCAGGGTCTCGTCTACGAGCAGTACTTC. Its translation: CASSLAPQGLVYEQYF.

The chain combines TRBV4-3 with TRBJ2-7; TRBD1 matches 9 bases. Germline V gene sequence: CDR1 LGHNA, CDR2 YSLEER. This CDR3 has 15 amino acids. Germline trimming cut 4 bases from V and 5 bases from J; bases unmatched to any gene: 9. CDR3 sequence (DNA): TGCGCCAGCAGCCGCGCCGGGACAGGGATTGACGAGCAGTACTTC. It yields the protein CASSRAGTGIDEQYF.

The DNA for the CDR3 is TGTGCCATCAGTGAGAAAACAGGGGGCGCAGCAGGGGCCAACGTCCTGACTTTC. Translated: CAISEKTGGAAGANVLTF. The V call is TRBV10-3, the J call TRBJ2-6; TRBD1 matches 9 bases. From germline, CDR1 is ENHRY and CDR2 SYGVKD. V lost 2 bases, J lost 4 bases, and 9 bases stayed unmatched. CDR3 length equals 18 residues.

The chain joins TRBV15 to TRBJ2-7, with D possibly matching TRBD2 (6 bases). The CDR3 sequence is 16 residues long. From germline, CDR1 is LNHNV and CDR2 YYDKDF (reference sequence). The germline V and J ends were trimmed by 0 bases and 5 bases, with 17 bases remaining between them. This CDR3 reads CATSRDAGSLRHEQYF. The CDR3 region has the DNA TGTGCCACCAGCAGAGATGCGGGGTCCCTCCGCCACGAGCAGTACTTC. Full variable domain (missing parts from reference TRBV15 and TRBJ2-7): DAMVIQNPRYQVTQFGKPVTLSCSQTLNHNVMYWYQQKSSQAPKLLFHYYDKDFNNEADTPDNFQSRRPNTSFCFLDIRSPGLGDTAMYLCATSRDAGSLRHEQYFGPGTRLTVT.

V gene TRBV9 combines with J gene TRBJ2-3, with a tentative D call TRBD2 (5 bases). This CDR3 comprises 14 residues. CDR1 is SGDLS, CDR2 YYNGEE, per germline. V dropped 3 bases and J dropped 1 base, with 9 bases sitting between them. CDR3 in amino acids: CASSASGGTDTQYF. DNA for the CDR3: TGTGCCAGCAGCGCGAGCGGTGGCACAGATACGCAGTATTTT.

This chain links TRBV2 with TRBJ2-7, with 10 bases that match TRBD1. Looked up from germline, CDR1 is SNHLY and CDR2 is FYNNEI. There are 14 residues in the CDR3. The V and J ends lost 6 bases and 2 bases, in that order; junction bases with no gene match: 4. Here the CDR3 reads CASRDRGPPYEQYF. The CDR3, as DNA: TGTGCCAGCAGAGACAGGGGGCCCCCCTACGAGCAGTACTTC.

The V call is TRBV27, the J call TRBJ2-5; D is unresolved. The CDR3 is 13 residues long. Germline loops: CDR1 MNHEY, CDR2 SMNVEV (reference sequence). V lost 3 bases and J lost 1, with 6 bases in between. The chain's CDR3 is CASSFLGQETQYF. The CDR3 nucleotides are TGTGCCAGCAGTTTCCTAGGCCAAGAGACCCAGTACTTC.

The chain recombines TRBV28 with TRBJ2-3, with TRBD2 matching 8 bases. With 6 bases clipped from V and 3 bases from J, the junction kept 11 bases outside the gene matches. The CDR3 sequence is 16 residues long. Germline V CDR1 and CDR2: MDHEN, SYDVKM. CDR3: CASRGVYGRGTDTQYF. CDR3 bases: TGTGCCAGCAGGGGAGTATACGGGAGGGGAACAGATACGCAGTATTTT.